A single sample gave rise to the 20 T cell receptor beta chains below, sequenced in a study of Ad26.COV2.S vaccination and SARS-CoV-2 variants. Treatment denoted: over 15 received Ad26.COV2.S at low or high dose, single or two shots; five or six received placebo; per-sample allocation not given. Samples came from day 63 after the first vaccine or placebo injection. TCRdb's table, derived via immunoSEQ multiplex PCR, lists solely in-frame clones and lacks some. This table holds more than 250,000 clones, around 87% found once. The sample consisted of peripheral blood, taken in a trial of Ad26.COV2.S vaccine versus placebo. The origin of the receptors is a person between 18 and 59 years old who received the Ad26.COV2.S COVID-19 vaccine or a placebo.

The chain couples TRBV7-2 to TRBJ2-5; the match to TRBD1 covers 9 bases. With 4 bases clipped from V and 5 bases from J, the junction kept 8 bases outside the gene matches. Germline lookup yields CDR1 SGHTA and CDR2 FQGNSA. The CDR3 is 15 residues long. This CDR3 is CASSSQQGAGETQYF. As DNA, the CDR3 is TGTGCCAGCAGCTCACAACAGGGGGCGGGGGAGACCCAGTACTTC.

The CDR3 DNA sequence: TGTGCCTGGAGAAAGTTGAGGGGCACAGATACGCAGTATTTT. Translation gives CAWRKLRGTDTQYF. V gene TRBV30 combines with J gene TRBJ2-3; TRBD2 is a possible D gene (5 bases). Germline V gene lookup returns CDR1 GTSNPN and CDR2 SVGIG (reference sequence). Trimming removed 3 bases from V and 1 base from J, with 11 bases in between. This CDR3 is built from 14 residues. Together with reference TRBV30 and TRBJ2-3, the CDR3 gives the full variable domain: SQTIHQWPATLVQPVGSPLSLECTVEGTSNPNLYWYRQAAGRGLQLLFYSVGIGQISSEVPQNLSASRPQDRQFILSSKKLLLSDSGFYLCAWRKLRGTDTQYFGPGTRLTVL.

The chain has TRBV14 and TRBJ1-2, with D possibly matching TRBD1 (5 bases). Trimming took 4 bases from V and 4 from J, leaving 13 bases between them. Germline CDR1 and CDR2: SGHDN and FVKESK. CDR3 length equals 14 residues. The CDR3 DNA reads as TGTGCCAGCAGCCTTTCAGGGAATCTCTATGGCTACACCTTC. This gives the protein CASSLSGNLYGYTF.

This rearrangement joins TRBV5-1 to TRBJ1-4; maybe TRBD1 (6 bases). V gave up 4 bases and J gave up 4 bases, with 14 bases separating them. The length of the CDR3 is 15 residues. Germline loops: CDR1 SGHRS, CDR2 YFSETQ. CDR3 bases: TGCGCCAGCAGCGGAACAGGGACTATTAATGAAAAACTGTTTTTT. It codes for CASSGTGTINEKLFF.

The CDR3 DNA is TGTGCCAGCAGTTTTAAGGGGACTTACGAGCAGTACTTC. Its protein product is CASSFKGTYEQYF. This sequence joins TRBV27 and TRBJ2-7; D is possibly TRBD2 (6 bases). The CDR3 sequence is 13 residues long. The ends were cut back, 3 bases at V and 4 bases at J, with 10 bases in the middle. The germline V gene has CDR1 MNHEY and CDR2 SMNVEV (reference sequence).

The chain employs TRBV14 and TRBJ2-2; perhaps TRBD2 as D (5 bases). The V gene's germline CDR1 is SGHDN and CDR2 FVKESK. V shed 4 bases and J shed 6 bases, with 9 bases lying between them. This CDR3 comprises 13 residues. CDR3 loop: CASSLSGAGELFF. In DNA form, the CDR3 reads TGTGCCAGCAGCCTTTCCGGGGCCGGGGAGCTGTTTTTT.

The chain is built from TRBV30 and TRBJ2-1; TRBD2 agrees at 7 bases. CDR3 length: 15 residues. After removal of 4 bases from V and 5 bases from J, the junction contained 11 bases not matched to a gene. Germline-derived CDR1 and CDR2 are GTSNPN and SVGIG (reference sequence). In DNA form, the CDR3 reads TGTGCCTGGAAACTGGGAGGGCCACGACACAATGAGCAGTTCTTC. Amino acid sequence: CAWKLGGPRHNEQFF.

The chain has TRBV5-1 and TRBJ2-3; 9 bases match TRBD2. V was pared by 0 bases and J by 4 bases, with 9 bases of the junction left unmatched. This CDR3 has 17 residues. The germline gives CDR1 SGHRS, CDR2 YFSETQ. CDR3 amino acids: CASSLVFGGGAADTQYF. The CDR3, as DNA: TGCGCCAGCAGCTTGGTATTTGGCGGGGGGGCCGCAGATACGCAGTATTTT.

The chain employs TRBV19 and TRBJ2-7; D perhaps matches TRBD2 (6 bases). Germline V gives CDR1 LNHDA, CDR2 SQIVND (reference sequence). The CDR3 length is 15 residues. The V and J ends lost 3 bases and 2 bases respectively, with 14 bases between them. CDR3 sequence reads: CASSMVRGSAYEQYF. In DNA form, the CDR3 reads TGTGCCAGTAGTATGGTACGGGGGAGCGCCTACGAGCAGTACTTC.

The chain joins TRBV2 to TRBJ2-7, with 7 nucleotides matching TRBD1. The CDR3 is 14 residues long. The ends lost 4 bases at V and 2 bases at J; junction bases unmatched: 5. The germline CDR1 and CDR2 sequences are SNHLY and FYNNEI. The CDR3 is CASSVNRGPYEQYF. CDR3 coding DNA: TGTGCCAGCAGTGTAAACAGGGGTCCCTACGAGCAGTACTTC. Together with reference TRBV2 and TRBJ2-7, the CDR3 gives the full variable domain: EPEVTQTPSHQVTQMGQEVILRCVPISNHLYFYWYRQILGQKVEFLVSFYNNEISEKSEIFDDQFSVERPDGSNFTLKIRSTKLEDSAMYFCASSVNRGPYEQYFGPGTRLTVT.

The chain uses TRBV5-8 and TRBJ2-5; D is perhaps TRBD2 (5 bases). CDR1 SGHTS and CDR2 YDEGEE come from the germline V gene. With 9 bases removed from V and 4 bases from J, the gap between germline ends came to 13 bases. This CDR3 comprises 12 residues. As DNA, the CDR3 is TGTGCCAACCAGCTTGGAGGAGAGACCCAGTACTTC. This encodes CANQLGGETQYF. The complete variable domain, with remaining parts taken from reference TRBV5-8 and TRBJ2-5, reads EAGVTQSPTHLIKTRGQQATLRCSPISGHTSVYWYQQALGLGLQFLLWYDEGEERNRGNFPPRFSGRQFPNYSSELNVNALELEDSALYLCANQLGGETQYFGPGTRLLVL.

This rearrangement joins TRBV12-3 or TRBV12-4 to TRBJ1-5, with 9 bases fitting TRBD1. The ends lost 6 bases at V and 6 bases at J; junction bases unmatched: 3. This CDR3 contains 13 residues. This CDR3 is CASSQDRGQPQHF. The CDR3 DNA sequence: TGTGCCAGCAGCCAGGACAGGGGTCAGCCCCAGCATTTT.

The CDR3, as DNA: TGTGCCAGCTCACCACAGAGGGAAAACAATGAGCAGTTCTTC. Translating it yields CASSPQRENNEQFF. The chain joins TRBV18 to TRBJ2-1; TRBD2 might be the D (5 bases). This CDR3 contains 14 residues. V was clipped by 1 base and J by 5 bases, with 9 bases between them. Germline CDR1 and CDR2: KGHSH and LQKENI. The full variable domain, its missing parts supplied by reference TRBV18 and TRBJ2-1, is NAGVMQNPRHLVRRRGQEARLRCSPMKGHSHVYWYRQLPEEGLKFMVYLQKENIIDESGMPKERFSAEFPKEGPSILRIQQVVRGDSAAYFCASSPQRENNEQFFGPGTRLTVL.

CDR3 protein: CASSGGQGANEQFF. In DNA form, the CDR3 reads TGTGCCAGCAGCGGGGGACAGGGGGCGAATGAGCAGTTCTTC. The chain combines TRBV9 with TRBJ2-1, with TRBD1 identical over 12 bases. The CDR3 spans 14 residues. V dropped 3 bases and J dropped 7; count of bases not matched to a gene: 2. Looked up from germline, CDR1 is SGDLS and CDR2 is YYNGEE.

This clone came up once. The gene calls are TRBV24-1 and TRBJ1-1, with D tentatively TRBD1 (6 bases). This CDR3 has 15 residues. Trimming left V 0 bases short and J 1 base short, with 8 bases between. Germline V CDR1 and CDR2: KGHDR, SFDVKD. The CDR3 region is CATSDLWTANTEAFF. For the CDR3, the DNA is TGTGCCACCAGTGATTTGTGGACAGCGAACACTGAAGCTTTCTTT.

This chain connects TRBV3-1 (or the pseudogene TRBV3-2) to TRBJ1-1, with D unclear. Per the germline V gene, CDR1 is LGHDT and CDR2 is YNNKEL (reference sequence). There are 14 residues in the CDR3. Deletions cut 1 base from V and 5 bases from J, with 11 bases between. The CDR3 spells CASSQANQGTEAFF. The CDR3 nucleotides are TGTGCCAGCAGCCAAGCGAATCAAGGAACTGAAGCTTTCTTT.

The chain uses TRBV11-2 and TRBJ2-7; 12 bases align to TRBD1. From germline, CDR1 is SGHAT and CDR2 FQNNGV. V was pared by 4 bases and J by 1 base, with 5 bases of the junction left unmatched. This CDR3 is 16 amino acids long. This CDR3 is CASSSKGQGASYEQYF. CDR3 nucleotides: TGTGCCAGCAGCTCTAAGGGACAGGGGGCTTCCTACGAGCAGTACTTC.

This chain connects TRBV30 to TRBJ2-6; D is perhaps TRBD1 (6 bases). The germline CDR1 and CDR2 sequences are GTSNPN and SVGIG (reference sequence). V was cut by 5 bases and J by 0 bases, with 11 bases left in between. The CDR3 contains 15 residues. In nucleotides, the CDR3 is TGTGCCTGGGGGACACCCAGCTCTGGGGCCAACGTCCTGACTTTC. Encoded protein: CAWGTPSSGANVLTF. The variable domain in full, completed from reference TRBV30 and TRBJ2-6, reads SQTIHQWPATLVQPVGSPLSLECTVEGTSNPNLYWYRQAAGRGLQLLFYSVGIGQISSEVPQNLSASRPQDRQFILSSKKLLLSDSGFYLCAWGTPSSGANVLTFGAGSRLTVL.

The chain employs TRBV18 and TRBJ1-3, with 7 bases fitting TRBD1. Germline lookup yields CDR1 KGHSH and CDR2 LQKENI. The length of the CDR3 is 16 residues. Trimming at V came to 5 bases and at J to 0 bases, leaving 7 bases not matched to a gene. DNA for the CDR3: TGTGCCAGCTCATGGGGACAGACCAGCTCTGGAAACACCATATATTTT. This encodes CASSWGQTSSGNTIYF.

J is TRBJ1-1 and V is TRBV27; D possibly corresponds to TRBD1 (6 bases). Germline V gene sequence: CDR1 MNHEY, CDR2 SMNVEV (reference sequence). The length of the CDR3 is 13 residues. Trimming left V 6 bases short and J 6 bases short, with 14 bases between. CDR3 residues: CASSTLGGPEAFF. DNA for the CDR3: TGTGCCAGCAGCACCCTGGGGGGGCCTGAAGCTTTCTTT.